The 14 T cell receptor beta chains listed next were all sequenced from one sample in a study of beta chain features in type 1 diabetes (dated by TCRdb to the late 2010s). Their antigens remain unidentified. Libraries were built with the immunoSEQ multiplex PCR assay. All of the isolated RNA was reverse transcribed with the High Capacity cDNA Reverse Transcription Kit, so expressed TCRB transcripts were sequenced. TCRdb's version of the immuneACCESS table is confined to in-frame rearrangements and falls short of the full clone set. An unresolved V gene accounts for under half of the shortfall where checked; the remainder is of unknown origin. For this sample there are roughly 100,000 clones; around 30% appear just once. The ten biggest clones cover 0.5% to 0.6% of the sample. What the authors observed across the whole study: A moderate but significant shortening of TCRB CDR3 length was observed in type 1 diabetes patients in all four CD4+ subsets.

Sample: central memory CD4+ T cells from blood. These receptors came from a woman aged 18-29 years with type 1 diabetes.

The chain employs TRBV5-6 and TRBJ1-1; possibly TRBD1 for D (5 bases). Trimming cost V 4 bases and J 5 bases, with 15 bases left between them. The germline gives CDR1 SGHDT, CDR2 YYEEEE. The CDR3 totals 14 residues. The CDR3 DNA is TGTGCCAGCAGCCTATACTTCGGGGGGACTGAAGCTTTCTTT. Its protein product is CASSLYFGGTEAFF.

This clone showed up just a few times. The V call is TRBV5-6, the J call TRBJ1-1; the D gene is possibly TRBD1 (6 bases). This CDR3 spans 11 amino acids. The germline V gene encodes CDR1 SGHDT and CDR2 YYEEEE. The V and J ends lost 4 bases and 8 bases respectively, with 9 bases between them. The CDR3 loop is CASSLQGEAFF. The CDR3 nucleotides are TGTGCCAGCAGCCTACAGGGAGAAGCTTTCTTT.

The chain employs TRBV19 and TRBJ2-6; 13 bases fit TRBD2. With 5 bases clipped from V and 3 bases from J, the junction kept 7 bases outside the gene matches. Per the germline V gene, CDR1 is LNHDA and CDR2 is SQIVND (reference sequence). This CDR3 contains 18 residues. In DNA form, the CDR3 reads TGTGCCAGTAGTCCTGGACTAGCGGGAGTCTATGGGGCCAACGTCCTGACTTTC. It codes for CASSPGLAGVYGANVLTF.

This chain joins TRBV11-3 and TRBJ2-1; 10 bases align to TRBD1. V shed 5 bases, J shed 2 bases, and the junction held 3 bases outside the gene matches. This CDR3 has 15 amino acids. CDR1 SGHNT and CDR2 YENEEA come from the germline V gene. As DNA, the CDR3 is TGTGCCAGCAGCCTCGGACAGGGGGCCTACAATGAGCAGTTCTTC. This sequence encodes CASSLGQGAYNEQFF.

The rearrangement joins TRBV21-1 to TRBJ1-5. TRBV21-1 is a pseudogene segment. This CDR3 is built from 14 residues. CDR3 amino acids: CASSHGGLAQPQHF. As DNA, the CDR3 is TGTGCCAGCAGTCACGGGGGGCTCGCTCAGCCCCAGCATTTT.

The chain combines TRBV25-1 with TRBJ2-3, with a possible D match to TRBD2 (6 bases). V was shortened by 0 bases and J by 5 bases, with 9 bases between the two germline ends. This CDR3 contains 14 residues. Germline V CDR1 and CDR2: MGHDK, SYGVNS. CDR3 residues: CASSEYNSGDTQYF. The CDR3 DNA reads as TGTGCCAGCAGTGAATACAATAGCGGAGATACGCAGTATTTT.

The chain is built from TRBV7-9 and TRBJ1-2; possibly TRBD1 for D (6 bases). The V gene's germline CDR1 is SEHNR and CDR2 FQNEAQ (reference sequence). Between the trimmed V and J ends, which lost 5 bases and 8 bases, there was a span of 18 bases. The CDR3 extends over 14 amino acids. CDR3 bases: TGTGCCAGCAGCCCGACAGGCCGTCGGGGAGGCTACACCTTC. It encodes CASSPTGRRGGYTF.

This rearrangement joins TRBV29-1 to TRBJ2-7; D unresolved. V was cut by 5 bases and J by 0 bases, with 14 bases left in between. This CDR3 is built from 14 residues. CDR1 and CDR2 (germline): SQVTM, ANQGSEA. CDR3 in amino acids: CSVTLTWSSYEQYF. The CDR3 DNA reads TGCAGCGTTACACTTACCTGGAGCTCCTACGAGCAGTACTTC.

V usage is TRBV9 and J usage is TRBJ2-3, with TRBD2 as a possible D gene (5 bases). This CDR3 has 15 residues. The germline V gene encodes CDR1 SGDLS and CDR2 YYNGEE. Trimming stripped 0 bases from V and 1 base from J, with 9 bases between. CDR3 region: CASSVVGSGTDTQYF. The CDR3 nucleotides read TGTGCCAGCAGCGTAGTAGGGAGTGGCACAGATACGCAGTATTTT.

This clone was recorded a few times. This chain links TRBV7-2 with TRBJ1-2, with D maybe TRBD1 (5 bases). The CDR3 totals 16 residues. Trimming took off 1 base at V and 2 bases at J, with 14 bases between the two ends. The germline V gene encodes CDR1 SGHTA and CDR2 FQGNSA. DNA of the CDR3: TGTGCCAGCAGCTTAGAAGCAGGGTACATGAACTATGGCTACACCTTC. Its translation: CASSLEAGYMNYGYTF.

This clone was observed a few times. The rearrangement joins TRBV5-1 to TRBJ2-1, with a possible D match to TRBD2 (5 bases). In germline, CDR1 is SGHRS, CDR2 YFSETQ. The germline V and J ends were trimmed by 0 bases and 2 bases, with 18 bases remaining between them. The CDR3 consists of 18 residues. CDR3 protein: CASSLAPSMVSTYNEQFF. Here the CDR3 DNA reads TGCGCCAGCAGCTTGGCCCCTAGCATGGTTTCCACCTACAATGAGCAGTTCTTC.

This chain joins TRBV7-9 and TRBJ1-4; no definite D call. The CDR3 sequence is 16 residues long. Germline V gives CDR1 SEHNR, CDR2 FQNEAQ (reference sequence). V was cut by 5 bases and J by 3 bases, with 16 bases left in between. The DNA of the CDR3 is TGTGCCAGCAGCCGATCACTCGCCGGGGCTAATGAAAAACTGTTTTTT. This sequence encodes CASSRSLAGANEKLFF.

This clone showed up just a few times. The chain uses TRBV29-1 and TRBJ1-2; 7 bases line up with TRBD1. The CDR3 length is 12 residues. After removal of 7 bases from V and 6 bases from J, the junction contained 8 bases not matched to a gene. CDR1 and CDR2 (germline): SQVTM, ANQGSEA. Here the CDR3 reads CSDNRGADGYTF. CDR3 nucleotide sequence: TGCAGCGATAACAGGGGAGCGGATGGCTACACCTTC.

Concerning this clone itself: This sample also contains other DNA sequences that code for the same CDR3. The genes are TRBV5-1 and TRBJ2-7; 12 nucleotides agree with TRBD2. J was trimmed by 4 bases and V by 4 bases; bases with no gene match: 3. The CDR3 is 14 amino acids. CDR1 SGHRS and CDR2 YFSETQ come from the germline V gene. The CDR3 DNA reads TGCGCCAGCAGCCCGGGGACTAGCGGGTACGAGCAGTACTTC. Translated: CASSPGTSGYEQYF.